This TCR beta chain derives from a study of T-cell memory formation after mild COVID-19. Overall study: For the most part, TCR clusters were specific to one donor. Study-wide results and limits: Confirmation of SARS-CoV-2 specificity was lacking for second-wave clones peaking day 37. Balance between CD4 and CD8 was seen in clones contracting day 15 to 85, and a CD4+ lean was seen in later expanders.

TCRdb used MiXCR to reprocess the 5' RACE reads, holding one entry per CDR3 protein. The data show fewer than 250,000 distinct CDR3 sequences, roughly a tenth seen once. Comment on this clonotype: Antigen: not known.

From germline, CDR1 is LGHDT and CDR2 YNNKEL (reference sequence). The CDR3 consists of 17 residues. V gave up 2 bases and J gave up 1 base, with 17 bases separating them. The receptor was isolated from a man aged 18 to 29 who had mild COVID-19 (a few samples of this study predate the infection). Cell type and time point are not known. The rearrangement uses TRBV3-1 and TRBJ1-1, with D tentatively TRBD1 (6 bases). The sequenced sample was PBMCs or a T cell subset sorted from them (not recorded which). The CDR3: CASSQHPGGGANTEAFF. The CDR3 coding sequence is TGTGCCAGCAGCCAACATCCAGGCGGGGGGGCGAACACTGAAGCTTTCTTT.